The TCR beta chain under discussion was sequenced for a study of CD8 T cells in Susac syndrome. The CDR3 runs 16 residues. CDR1 SQVTM and CDR2 ANQGSEA come from the germline V gene. V shed 1 base and J shed 3 bases, with 19 bases lying between them. RNA totalling about 0.5 to 1 ug underwent reverse transcription with random hexamers. TCRdb reprocessed the immunoSEQ multiplex PCR reads via MiXCR and lists one record per CDR3 protein. The data contain more than 65,000 distinct CDR3 sequences, around 95% of them singletons. The sequence derives from a human donor with multiple sclerosis. Sequencing was done on a sample of CD8+ T cells from PBMCs. This rearrangement joins TRBV29-1 to TRBJ2-7, with D hard to call. The chain's CDR3 is CSVEVDLRVPIYEQYF. CDR3 sequence (DNA): TGCAGCGTTGAAGTCGATCTCCGGGTCCCCATCTACGAGCAGTACTTC.